Below, one T cell receptor (beta chain) is given with its context. This specimen comes from a study of early T cells in non-severe SARS-CoV-2 infection. Study-wide background: Sequencing of bulk RNA from unsorted whole blood was done, without chain pairing.

The CDR3 loop spans 13 amino acids. Germline V gene sequence: CDR1 SGHNT, CDR2 YYREEE (reference sequence). J gave up 2 bases and V 10 bases, and 8 bases lay outside the gene matches. TCRdb re-analysed the 5' RACE reads in MiXCR, keeping a single row per CDR3 protein. Among tens of thousands of distinct CDR3 sequences, 9.5% to 15% were seen once, and the ten largest hold roughly 1.2%. Sequenced here: whole blood, sampled at baseline. The sequence was obtained from an adult who was a healthcare worker with PCR-confirmed SARS-CoV-2 infection or an uninfected control (not recorded which). The donor label of this sample is uncertain. The rearrangement uses TRBV5-4 and TRBJ1-2, with TRBD1 identical over 7 bases. CDR3: CAGSKGQNYGYTF. The CDR3 bases are TGTGCCGGATCCAAGGGACAGAACTATGGCTACACCTTC.